Reported below is one TCR beta chain. The source of the sample is a study of Ad26.COV2.S vaccination and SARS-CoV-2 variants. Germline values: CDR1 LNHDA, CDR2 SQIVND (reference sequence). The CDR3 is made up of 12 amino acids. V lost 4 bases and J 7 bases, leaving 5 bases between the germline ends. Method: immunoSEQ multiplex PCR; TCRdb's copy keeps in-frame clones and lacks some. The table lists approximately 480,000 clones, around nine tenths of them singletons, with around 13% in the top ten. Treatment here: some 20 received Ad26.COV2.S at low or high dose, single or two shots; a few received placebo; per-sample allocation not given. After the first vaccine or placebo injection, samples were drawn on day 63. Participants' vaccine, an Ad26 vector, delivered Wuhan-strain SARS-CoV-2 spike.

Sample: peripheral blood, taken in a trial of Ad26.COV2.S vaccine versus placebo. The chain has TRBV19 and TRBJ1-6; D remains unclear. The clonotype comes from a person between 18 and 60 years old who received the Ad26.COV2.S COVID-19 vaccine or a placebo. The CDR3 sequence is CASSNWNSPLHF. CDR3 nucleotides: TGTGCCAGTAGTAACTGGAATTCACCCCTCCACTTT.